The 5 T cell receptor beta chains given below trace back to one sample, sequenced in a study of shared clonotypes between healthy human individuals. Some clones are missing from TCRdb's copy, which holds only in-frame ones; the method was immunoSEQ multiplex PCR. This sample has 950,000 to 1,300,000 clones, with around four fifths found just once. Sequencing input: memory CD4+ T cells sorted from blood. As to subset: CD45RA-negative fraction. Receptors were obtained from a man younger than 35 in good health.

V usage is TRBV25-1 and J usage is TRBJ2-1; possibly TRBD2 for D (5 bases). Looked up from germline, CDR1 is MGHDK and CDR2 is SYGVNS. The length of the CDR3 is 15 residues. V lost 3 bases to trimming and J lost 7 bases, with 16 bases between them. The CDR3 nucleotides read TGTGCCAGCAGTGACCCCCGGGGTTCTTATAATGAGCAGTTCTTC. Protein sequence: CASSDPRGSYNEQFF. The variable domain in full, completed from reference TRBV25-1 and TRBJ2-1, reads EADIYQTPRYLVIGTGKKITLECSQTMGHDKMYWYQQDPGMELHLIHYSYGVNSTEKGDLSSESTVSRIRTEHFPLTLESARPSHTSQYLCASSDPRGSYNEQFFGPGTRLTVL.

V is TRBV2 and J is TRBJ2-5; no clear D gene. In germline, CDR1 is SNHLY, CDR2 FYNNEI. Trimming took 5 bases from V and 5 from J, leaving 9 bases between them. This CDR3 comprises 12 residues. This CDR3 reads CASSRYVETQYF. In DNA, the CDR3 is TGTGCCAGCAGTCGATACGTCGAGACCCAGTACTTC.

A note on this clone: Other DNA sequences in this sample translate to the same CDR3. V is TRBV10-3 and J is TRBJ2-7, with 7 bases fitting TRBD1. V trimming: 0 bases; J trimming: 2 bases; junction bases outside the gene matches: 1. The germline V gene encodes CDR1 ENHRY and CDR2 SYGVKD. CDR3 length: 14 residues. The CDR3 sequence: CAISESGTAYEQYF. Written as DNA, the CDR3 is TGTGCCATCAGTGAGTCCGGGACAGCCTACGAGCAGTACTTC.

The chain uses TRBV11-2 and TRBJ2-5; D is perhaps TRBD1 (5 bases). This CDR3 spans 15 amino acids. Trimming took off 3 bases at V and 1 base at J, with 12 bases between the two ends. CDR1 is SGHAT, CDR2 FQNNGV, per germline. The CDR3 region is CASSFGQGTQETQYF. CDR3 in DNA: TGTGCCAGCAGCTTTGGTCAGGGAACCCAAGAGACCCAGTACTTC.

This clone was recorded once. The rearrangement joins TRBV10-3 to TRBJ1-2; maybe TRBD1 (6 bases). Trimming took 4 bases from V and 8 from J, leaving 17 bases between them. This CDR3 is built from 14 residues. Germline values: CDR1 ENHRY, CDR2 SYGVKD. CDR3 sequence (DNA): TGTGCCATCAGTGCTGGTAGCAGAGGGGGAGGCTACACCTTC. Its protein is CAISAGSRGGGYTF.